This T cell receptor (beta chain) derives from a study of CD8 T cells in Susac syndrome. Study context: When their blood was taken, the Susac syndrome patients had either not yet had any therapy, were taking corticosteroids, or were taking intravenous immunoglobulin alone.

In contrast to the negatively isolated CD8+ and CD4+ T cells, TEMRA cells were FACS-enriched. Germline CDR1 is SGDLS and CDR2 is YYNGEE. Trimming cost V 4 bases and J 9 bases, with 17 bases left between them. This CDR3 is 14 amino acids long. Study findings and constraints: The peak of CD8+ clonal expansion in Susac was seen in TEMRA cells and active patients.

Random hexamers were used to reverse transcribe an amount of roughly 0.45 to 1 ug RNA. Coverage of TCR beta CDR3 amplification by immunoSEQ multiplex PCR extended to 54 Vbeta and 13 Jbeta. MiXCR, run by TCRdb on the immunoSEQ multiplex PCR reads, gives a single entry per CDR3 protein. Counted here are approximately 190,000 distinct CDR3 sequences, 85% to 95% occurring once; the ten biggest clones make up about 0.17%. To note about this clonotype: Its specificity is not known.

Source material: CD8+ T cells from PBMCs. The chain is built from TRBV9 and TRBJ2-1; possibly TRBD2 for D (7 bases). The origin of this receptor is a human donor with Susac syndrome. The CDR3 sequence is CASSPGGLFVEQFF. The DNA for the CDR3 is TGTGCCAGCAGCCCGGGGGGCCTTTTTGTTGAGCAGTTCTTC.